These 24 T cell receptor beta chains came from one sample sequenced in a study of T cell responses to AZD1222 COVID-19 vaccine. Data came from immunoSEQ multiplex PCR; TCRdb stores just in-frame clones and leaves some out. Among over 110,000 clones listed, roughly 90% were seen once. The sample was peripheral blood, taken 28 days after the second AZD1222 dose. Receptor source: an adult who received the AZD1222 COVID-19 vaccine.

This chain joins TRBV28 and TRBJ2-2, with TRBD1 matching over 7 bases. After removal of 3 bases from V and 5 bases from J, the junction contained 3 bases not matched to a gene. The V gene's germline CDR1 is MDHEN and CDR2 SYDVKM. The CDR3 spans 14 residues. The CDR3 sequence is CASSLGQLTGELFF. CDR3 nucleotide sequence: TGTGCCAGCAGTTTGGGACAGCTTACCGGGGAGCTGTTTTTT.

The chain has TRBV30 and TRBJ1-1, with D unclear. This CDR3 contains 15 residues. Germline V gene data show CDR1 as GTSNPN and CDR2 as SVGIG (reference sequence). V was shortened by 4 bases and J by 3 bases, with 18 bases between the two germline ends. For the CDR3, the DNA is TGTGCCTGGACCACTGGACTTTCAAGGGACACTGAAGCTTTCTTT. Its protein product is CAWTTGLSRDTEAFF.

The rearrangement uses TRBV19 and TRBJ1-2; 11 bases align to TRBD1. The CDR3 contains 15 residues. The V and J ends lost 3 bases and 4 bases, in that order; junction bases with no gene match: 4. In germline, CDR1 is LNHDA, CDR2 SQIVND (reference sequence). Written as DNA, the CDR3 is TGTGCCAGTAGTATGGGACAGGGGGGGATCTATGGCTACACCTTC. Translated, it gives CASSMGQGGIYGYTF.

The rearrangement links TRBV27 to TRBJ2-7; 10 positions agree with TRBD2. V was clipped by 4 bases and J by 2 bases; unmatched bases: 17. The V gene's germline CDR1 is MNHEY and CDR2 SMNVEV (reference sequence). This CDR3 has 19 residues. The CDR3 DNA is TGTGCCAGCAGTTCCAAAAGGGGGGCTAGCGGGAGAGACGCCTACGAGCAGTACTTC. Its translation is CASSSKRGASGRDAYEQYF.

The chain uses TRBV4-1 and TRBJ2-2; either TRBD1 or TRBD2 may supply D (7 bases each). Per the germline V gene, CDR1 is MGHRA and CDR2 is YSYEKL. The CDR3 loop spans 16 amino acids. V lost 9 bases, J lost 0 bases, and 17 bases lay in between. The CDR3: CASCRGRATNTGELFF. In DNA, the CDR3 is TGCGCCAGTTGCAGGGGGAGGGCTACGAACACCGGGGAGCTGTTTTTT.

The CDR3 spells CASSPSGGRKNYGYTF. The CDR3 nucleotides read TGTGCCAGCAGTCCCTCGGGGGGTCGAAAAAACTATGGCTACACCTTC. The rearrangement joins TRBV28 to TRBJ1-2, with D perhaps matching TRBD1 (5 bases). V was clipped by 5 bases and J by 2 bases, with 18 bases between them. The germline CDR1 and CDR2 sequences are MDHEN and SYDVKM. The CDR3 is 16 residues long.

A few counts support this clone. The chain recombines TRBV6-5 with TRBJ1-1, with D hard to call. V shed 6 bases and J shed 5 bases, with 16 bases lying between them. From germline, CDR1 is MNHEY and CDR2 SVGAGI. This CDR3 comprises 14 residues. The CDR3, as DNA: TGTGCCAGCAGCGTAGCCGGACCGGGGACTGAAGCTTTCTTT. This gives the protein CASSVAGPGTEAFF.

CDR3 residues: CSVVQMNTEAFF. The CDR3, as DNA: TGCAGCGTTGTACAGATGAACACTGAAGCTTTCTTT. The V and J genes are TRBV29-1 and TRBJ1-1; D unresolved. V was shortened by 4 bases and J by 0 bases, with 6 bases between the two germline ends. In germline, CDR1 is SQVTM, CDR2 ANQGSEA. CDR3 length: 12 residues.

This clone was observed a single time. As DNA, the CDR3 is TGTGCCAGCAGCCAAGACGCAGGGGCGCTCTTTGGCTACACCTTC. Translated: CASSQDAGALFGYTF. The rearrangement links TRBV3-1 (or the pseudogene TRBV3-2) to TRBJ1-2; possible D gene TRBD1, 6 bases. CDR1 is LGHDT, CDR2 YNNKEL, per germline (reference sequence). Trimming took off 0 bases at V and 7 bases at J, with 15 bases between the two ends. This CDR3 region has 15 residues.

The chain links TRBV19 to TRBJ2-3; D might be TRBD1 (5 bases). Germline V gene lookup returns CDR1 LNHDA and CDR2 SQIVND (reference sequence). The V end lost 3 bases, the J end lost 1 base, and 14 bases lay between the germline ends. The CDR3 extends over 16 amino acids. The CDR3 is CASSILRGRGTDTQYF. The CDR3 DNA reads as TGTGCCAGTAGTATTCTAAGGGGCCGGGGCACAGATACGCAGTATTTT.

This clone was detected once. The chain combines TRBV10-3 with TRBJ2-1, with 7 nucleotides matching TRBD1. CDR1 and CDR2 from the germline V gene are ENHRY and SYGVKD. CDR3 length: 14 residues. With 4 bases clipped from V and 7 bases from J, the junction kept 7 bases outside the gene matches. For the CDR3, the DNA is TGTGCCATCAGTGTGGGACAGTACGGGAATGAGCAGTTCTTC. Translation gives CAISVGQYGNEQFF.

The CDR3 protein is CASSLDLGTTGSNQPQHF. Here the CDR3 DNA reads TGTGCCAGCAGCTTGGACCTCGGGACGACAGGTAGCAATCAGCCCCAGCATTTT. The chain couples TRBV5-8 to TRBJ1-5; D is perhaps TRBD1 (6 bases). Germline V CDR1 and CDR2: SGHTS, YDEGEE. CDR3 length equals 18 residues. Trimming took 0 bases from V and 0 from J, leaving 16 bases between them.

The chain uses TRBV27 and TRBJ1-1; 9 bases match TRBD1. CDR1 and CDR2 from the germline V gene are MNHEY and SMNVEV (reference sequence). V gave up 5 bases and J gave up 5 bases; unmatched junction bases: 12. The CDR3 spans 16 residues. As DNA, the CDR3 is TGTGCCAGCAGTCCGAGGACAGGGGAAAGGGTGACTGAAGCTTTCTTT. It codes for CASSPRTGERVTEAFF.

This clone was counted a few times. V is TRBV6-5 and J is TRBJ1-1; 7 bases fit TRBD1. The CDR3 length is 14 residues. Looked up from germline, CDR1 is MNHEY and CDR2 is SVGAGI. Trimming cost V 5 bases and J 10 bases; bases outside gene matches: 13. CDR3 protein: CASSPTGTELGAFF. The DNA for the CDR3 is TGTGCCAGCAGTCCCACCGGGACAGAGCTGGGAGCTTTCTTT.

The chain uses TRBV7-6 and TRBJ1-6; 7 bases align to TRBD1. The CDR3 contains 15 residues. The ends lost 4 bases at V and 6 bases at J; junction bases unmatched: 6. In germline, CDR1 is SGHVS, CDR2 FNYEAQ. The CDR3 sequence is CASSSLHRGNSPLHF. As DNA, the CDR3 is TGTGCCAGCAGCTCCCTTCACAGGGGTAATTCACCCCTCCACTTT. The complete variable domain, with remaining parts taken from reference TRBV7-6 and TRBJ1-6, reads GAGVSQSPRYKVTKRGQDVALRCDPISGHVSLYWYRQALGQGPEFLTYFNYEAQQDKSGLPNDRFSAERPEGSISTLTIQRTEQRDSAMYRCASSSLHRGNSPLHFGNGTRLTVT.

This clone showed up just once. The chain has TRBV19 and TRBJ1-1; possibly TRBD1 for D (5 bases). This CDR3 has 14 residues. Trimming removed 7 bases from V and 4 bases from J, with 16 bases in between. Germline V CDR1 and CDR2: LNHDA, SQIVND (reference sequence). The CDR3 DNA reads TGTGCCAGTACCGGGGGAAGGGGCCTCACTGAAGCTTTCTTT. It encodes CASTGGRGLTEAFF.

This clone has a handful of counts. The chain uses TRBV18 and TRBJ2-2; D is unclear. CDR1 KGHSH and CDR2 LQKENI come from the germline V gene. This CDR3 contains 15 residues. V was cut by 1 base and J by 0 bases, with 6 bases left in between. The CDR3: CASSPRDSNTGELFF. The CDR3 nucleotides are TGTGCCAGCTCACCACGTGACTCGAACACCGGGGAGCTGTTTTTT.

This clone was detected once. The V gene is TRBV6-2 or TRBV6-3, the J gene TRBJ2-7; 7 nucleotides match TRBD1. Germline V gene sequence: CDR1 MNHEY, CDR2 SVGEGT. The CDR3 extends over 15 amino acids. V lost 6 bases and J lost 3; bases outside the gene matches: 11. The CDR3 loop reads CASSSPRDSNYEQYV. DNA for the CDR3: TGTGCCAGCAGCTCCCCCCGGGACAGCAACTACGAGCAGTACGTC.

The chain carries TRBV9 and TRBJ1-1; D is uncertain. The V gene's germline CDR1 is SGDLS and CDR2 YYNGEE. The CDR3 loop spans 14 amino acids. V lost 4 bases to trimming and J lost 4 bases, with 14 bases between them. CDR3 DNA sequence: TGTGCCAGCAGCCCCGACGGCCGTGGCACTGAAGCTTTCTTT. Translating gives CASSPDGRGTEAFF.

This chain links TRBV7-3 with TRBJ1-1; TRBD1 might be the D (6 bases). The V and J ends lost 3 bases and 0 bases respectively, with 8 bases between them. The CDR3 runs to 14 residues. Germline loops: CDR1 SGHTA, CDR2 FQGTGA. The CDR3: CASSFQGLNTEAFF. In DNA, the CDR3 is TGTGCCAGCAGCTTCCAGGGGTTGAACACTGAAGCTTTCTTT.

The rearrangement joins TRBV9 to TRBJ1-3; D not certain. V was shortened by 0 bases and J by 3 bases, with 1 base between the two germline ends. Looked up from germline, CDR1 is SGDLS and CDR2 is YYNGEE. The length of the CDR3 is 12 residues. The CDR3 bases are TGTGCCAGCAGCGTAGATGGAAACACCATATATTTT. It is translated as CASSVDGNTIYF.

The rearrangement links TRBV7-2 to TRBJ2-1, with a weak D call TRBD2 (6 bases). V dropped 0 bases and J dropped 6 bases, with 15 bases sitting between them. This CDR3 has 16 residues. Germline V CDR1 and CDR2: SGHTA, FQGNSA. The CDR3 DNA follows: TGTGCCAGCAGCTTAGCGCCGCTCCTGGGGGGCAATGAGCAGTTCTTC. It codes for CASSLAPLLGGNEQFF.

The chain has TRBV15 and TRBJ1-2; D is undetermined. Germline CDR1 reads LNHNV; CDR2 reads YYDKDF (reference sequence). The CDR3 contains 14 residues. The V gene lost 0 bases and the J gene lost 8 bases, with 13 bases spanning the gap. The CDR3 DNA follows: TGTGCCACCAGCAGAGATACCCGGGCCCAAGGCTACACCTTC. Residues: CATSRDTRAQGYTF.

The gene calls are TRBV6-2 or TRBV6-3 and TRBJ1-2, with D unresolved. V lost 6 bases to trimming and J lost 4 bases, with 9 bases between them. In germline, CDR1 is MNHEY, CDR2 SVGEGT. This CDR3 is built from 12 residues. CDR3: CASSDSVYGYTF. The CDR3 coding sequence is TGTGCCAGCAGCGACTCCGTCTATGGCTACACCTTC.